This T cell receptor (beta chain) was profiled in a study of long-term antiretroviral therapy in people with HIV. On the study more broadly: It was about a decade after the earliest samples that the 2015 immediate-ART recommendation appeared.

Trimming shortened V by 0 bases and J by 3 bases, and 5 bases separated the two germline ends. In germline, CDR1 is LGHNA, CDR2 YNFKEQ. This CDR3 is 13 amino acids long. The authors ran the immunoSEQ assay, v3.0, at survey level. Libraries were prepared by immunoSEQ multiplex PCR; TCRdb keeps only in-frame clonotypes and omits some of them. The profile shows about 20,000 clones, approximately 88% of them singletons. V is TRBV4-2 and J is TRBJ2-5; D is unclear. The TCR originated in a woman between 40 and 55 years old with HIV. This specimen consisted of unsorted PBMCs, obtained 1.2 years after starting antiretroviral therapy. The CDR3 spells CASSQDLEETQYF. For the CDR3, the DNA is TGTGCCAGCAGCCAAGACTTGGAAGAGACCCAGTACTTC.